This TCR beta chain is drawn from a study of cytomegalovirus exposure and HLA in healthy donors. Study-wide points: As was reported, the classifier diagnosed cytomegalovirus status with high specificity and sensitivity. The sole available immune exposure information was CMV serostatus.

With 0 bases removed from V and 6 bases from J, the gap between germline ends came to 7 bases. Germline V CDR1 and CDR2: SGHNT, YYREEE (reference sequence). CDR3 length: 13 amino acids. PCR primers comprised 60 Vbeta and 13 Jbeta primers. Profiled with immunoSEQ multiplex PCR; TCRdb holds only in-frame clones, not every one. The repertoire holds about 170,000 clones, with approximately 84% as singletons. With respect to this clone: As yet, its antigen is unknown.

This TCR derives from a man aged 25 to 45 in good health and CMV-seropositive. The source material was PBMCs. The V gene is TRBV5-4, the J gene TRBJ2-1, with D possibly being TRBD1 (5 bases). The CDR3 reads CASSLDRTNEQFF. DNA for the CDR3: TGTGCCAGCAGCTTGGACAGGACCAATGAGCAGTTCTTC. The full variable domain, rest sourced from reference TRBV5-4 and TRBJ2-1, is ETGVTQSPTHLIKTRGQQVTLRCSSQSGHNTVSWYQQALGQGPQFIFQYYREEENGRGNFPPRFSGLQFPNYSSELNVNALELDDSALYLCASSLDRTNEQFFGPGTRLTVL.